The clone carrying this T cell receptor beta chain was picked up many times. The target antigen is unknown. TCRdb used MiXCR to reprocess the 5' RACE reads, holding one entry per CDR3 protein. The sample consists of 39,000 or so distinct CDR3 sequences, more than 2% of them appearing once. V shed 0 bases and J 0 bases; nucleotides not matched to a gene: 2. CDR1 and CDR2 from the germline V gene are LGHDT and YNNKEL (reference sequence). The CDR3 runs to 15 residues. This entry comes from a study of neurological immune-mediated disorders. Whole-study results and caveats: HTLV-1-associated myelopathy had the most TCR clonal expansion, and multiple sclerosis had the least, less than healthy controls.

The receptor's source is a man aged 25-45 years with multiple sclerosis. Sequencing was carried out using PBMCs. The chain links TRBV3-1 to TRBJ2-7, with 7 bases lining up with TRBD1. The CDR3, as DNA: TGTGCCAGCAGCCAAGAACAGGGGACCTCCTACGAGCAGTACTTC. Translated: CASSQEQGTSYEQYF.